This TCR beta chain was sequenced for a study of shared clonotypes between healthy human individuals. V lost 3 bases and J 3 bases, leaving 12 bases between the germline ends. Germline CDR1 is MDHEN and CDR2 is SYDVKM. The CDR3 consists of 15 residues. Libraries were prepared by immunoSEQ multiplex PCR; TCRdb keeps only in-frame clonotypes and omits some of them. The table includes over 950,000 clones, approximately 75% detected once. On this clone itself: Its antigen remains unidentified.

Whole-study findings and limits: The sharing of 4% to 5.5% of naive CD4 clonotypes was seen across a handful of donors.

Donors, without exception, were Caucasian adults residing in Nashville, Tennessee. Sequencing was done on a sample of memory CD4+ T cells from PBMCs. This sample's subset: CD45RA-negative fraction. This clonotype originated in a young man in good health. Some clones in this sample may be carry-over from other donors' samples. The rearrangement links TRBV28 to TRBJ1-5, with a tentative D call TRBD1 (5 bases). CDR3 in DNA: TGTGCCAGCAGTTTCCTGGGGGGGGACAATCAGCCCCAGCATTTT. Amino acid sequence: CASSFLGGDNQPQHF.